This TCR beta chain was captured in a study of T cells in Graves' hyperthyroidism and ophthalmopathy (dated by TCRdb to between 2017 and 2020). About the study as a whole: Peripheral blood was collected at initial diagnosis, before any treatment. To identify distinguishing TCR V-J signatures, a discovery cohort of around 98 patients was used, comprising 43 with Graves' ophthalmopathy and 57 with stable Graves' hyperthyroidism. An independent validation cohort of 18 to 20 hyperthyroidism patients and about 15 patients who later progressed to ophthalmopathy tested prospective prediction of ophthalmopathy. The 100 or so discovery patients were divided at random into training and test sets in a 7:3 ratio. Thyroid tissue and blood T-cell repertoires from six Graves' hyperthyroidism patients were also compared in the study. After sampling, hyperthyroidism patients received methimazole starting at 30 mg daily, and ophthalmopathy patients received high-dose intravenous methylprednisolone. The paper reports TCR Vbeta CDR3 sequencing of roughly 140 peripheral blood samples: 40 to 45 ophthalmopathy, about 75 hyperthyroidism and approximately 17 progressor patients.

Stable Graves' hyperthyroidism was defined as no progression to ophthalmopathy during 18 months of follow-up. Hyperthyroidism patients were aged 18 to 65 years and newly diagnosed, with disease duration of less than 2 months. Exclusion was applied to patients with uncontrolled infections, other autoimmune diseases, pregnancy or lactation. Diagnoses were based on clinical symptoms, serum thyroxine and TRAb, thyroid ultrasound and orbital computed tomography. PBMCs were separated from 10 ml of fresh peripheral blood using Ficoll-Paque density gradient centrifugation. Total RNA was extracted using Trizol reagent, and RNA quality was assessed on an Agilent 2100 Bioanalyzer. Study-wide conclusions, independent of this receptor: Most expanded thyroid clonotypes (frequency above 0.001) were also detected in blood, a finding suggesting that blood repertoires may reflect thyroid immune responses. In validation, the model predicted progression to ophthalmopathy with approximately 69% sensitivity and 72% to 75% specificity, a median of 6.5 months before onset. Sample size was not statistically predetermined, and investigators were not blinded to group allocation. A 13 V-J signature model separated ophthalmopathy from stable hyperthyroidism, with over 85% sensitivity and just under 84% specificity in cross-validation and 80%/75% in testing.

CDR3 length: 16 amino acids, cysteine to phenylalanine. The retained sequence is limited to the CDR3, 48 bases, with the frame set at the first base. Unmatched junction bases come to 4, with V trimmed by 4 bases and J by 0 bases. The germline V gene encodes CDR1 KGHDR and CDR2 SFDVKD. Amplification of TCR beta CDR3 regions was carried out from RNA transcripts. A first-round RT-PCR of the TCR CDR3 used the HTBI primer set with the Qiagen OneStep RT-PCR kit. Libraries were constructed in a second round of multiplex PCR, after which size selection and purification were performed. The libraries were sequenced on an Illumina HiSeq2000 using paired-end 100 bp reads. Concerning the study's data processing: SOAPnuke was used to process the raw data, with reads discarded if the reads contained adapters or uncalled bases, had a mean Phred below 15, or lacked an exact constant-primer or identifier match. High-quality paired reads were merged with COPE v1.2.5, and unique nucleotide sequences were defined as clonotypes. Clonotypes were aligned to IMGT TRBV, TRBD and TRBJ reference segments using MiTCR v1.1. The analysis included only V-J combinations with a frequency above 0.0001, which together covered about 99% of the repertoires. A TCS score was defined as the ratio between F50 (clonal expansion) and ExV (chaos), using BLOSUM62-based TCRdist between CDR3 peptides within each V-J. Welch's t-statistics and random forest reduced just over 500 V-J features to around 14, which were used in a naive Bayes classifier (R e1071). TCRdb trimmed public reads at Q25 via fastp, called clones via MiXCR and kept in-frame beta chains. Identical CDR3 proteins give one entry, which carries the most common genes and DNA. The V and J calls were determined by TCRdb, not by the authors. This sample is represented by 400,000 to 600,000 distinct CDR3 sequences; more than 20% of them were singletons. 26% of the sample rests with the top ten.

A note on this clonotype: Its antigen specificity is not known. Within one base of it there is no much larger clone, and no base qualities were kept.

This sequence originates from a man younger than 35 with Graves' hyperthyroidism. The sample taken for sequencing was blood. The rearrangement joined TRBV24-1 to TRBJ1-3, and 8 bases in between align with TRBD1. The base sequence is TGTGCCACCAGTGACGGACAGGGTCGCTCTGGAAACACCATATATTTT. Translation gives CATSDGQGRSGNTIYF.